What follows are 29 T cell receptor beta chains derived from one specimen sequenced in a study of shared clonotypes between healthy human individuals. Assay used: immunoSEQ multiplex PCR; TCRdb lists only in-frame clones, some missing. The table records some 580,000 clones, roughly 97% of them present only once. The sequencing sample was made of naive CD4+ T cells sorted from blood. Subset: CD45RA+ positively selected. These receptors came from a young woman in good health.

The genes are TRBV6-6 and TRBJ1-2; D gene ambiguous. There are 11 residues in the CDR3. Germline V lookup: CDR1 MNHNY, CDR2 SVGAGI (reference sequence). Trimming took 5 bases from V and 8 from J, leaving 9 bases between them. CDR3 nucleotide sequence: TGTGCCAGCAGTCTGGGTGGAGGCTACACCTTC. Its translation: CASSLGGGYTF.

V usage is TRBV19 and J usage is TRBJ1-4; D may be TRBD1 (6 bases). Germline values: CDR1 LNHDA, CDR2 SQIVND (reference sequence). The CDR3 consists of 13 residues. The germline V and J ends were trimmed by 7 bases and 8 bases, with 14 bases remaining between them. The CDR3 loop is CASTIITGEKLFF. The CDR3 DNA reads TGTGCCAGTACTATCATCACAGGGGAAAAACTGTTTTTT.

J is TRBJ1-5 and V is TRBV9; D unresolved. Germline loops: CDR1 SGDLS, CDR2 YYNGEE. This CDR3 contains 14 residues. V dropped 0 bases and J dropped 7 bases, with 11 bases sitting between them. Here the CDR3 DNA reads TGTGCCAGCAGCGTAGGAGCAGGCGGCCAGCCCCAGCATTTT. Protein product: CASSVGAGGQPQHF.

In DNA, the CDR3 is TGCGCCAGCAGAGGGCAGGCGACAGCTAACTATGGCTACACCTTC. It yields the protein CASRGQATANYGYTF. The chain has TRBV5-1 and TRBJ1-2, with D perhaps TRBD1 (5 bases). Per germline, CDR1 SGHRS and CDR2 YFSETQ. Trimming took 5 bases from V and 0 from J, leaving 14 bases between them. There are 15 residues in the CDR3.

The rearrangement links TRBV12-5 to TRBJ2-6, with D hard to call. Germline V gene sequence: CDR1 LGHNT, CDR2 FRNRAP. The length of the CDR3 is 17 residues. V dropped 1 base and J dropped 4 bases, with 14 bases sitting between them. CDR3 loop: CASGLAASGSGANVLTF. DNA of the CDR3: TGTGCTAGTGGTTTGGCCGCCAGTGGGTCAGGGGCCAACGTCCTGACTTTC.

This chain links TRBV5-1 with TRBJ2-2, with 10 bases lining up with TRBD1. The CDR3 consists of 16 residues. Losses at the gene ends were 4 bases for V and 5 bases for J; bases not matched to a gene: 8. The germline V gene has CDR1 SGHRS and CDR2 YFSETQ. The CDR3 bases are TGCGCCAGCAGCCCCGGTGGGACAGGGGCGACCGGGGAGCTGTTTTTT. Translated, it gives CASSPGGTGATGELFF. Drawing the rest from reference TRBV5-1 and TRBJ2-2, the complete variable domain is KAGVTQTPRYLIKTRGQQVTLSCSPISGHRSVSWYQQTPGQGLQFLFEYFSETQRNKGNFPGRFSGRQFSNSRSEMNVSTLELGDSALYLCASSPGGTGATGELFFGEGSRLTVL.

This chain connects TRBV19 to TRBJ2-5; 9 bases are a match to TRBD2. The CDR3 consists of 15 residues. The V gene end was trimmed by 3 bases and the J gene end by 4 bases; junction bases not matched to a gene: 6. Germline values: CDR1 LNHDA, CDR2 SQIVND (reference sequence). CDR3 nucleotides: TGTGCCAGTAGTATTAGCGGGAGATCGGGAGAGACCCAGTACTTC. It encodes CASSISGRSGETQYF. Looking up the rest from reference TRBV19 and TRBJ2-5 gives the full variable domain: DGGITQSPKYLFRKEGQNVTLSCEQNLNHDAMYWYRQDPGQGLRLIYYSQIVNDFQKGDIAEGYSVSREKKESFPLTVTSAQKNPTAFYLCASSISGRSGETQYFGPGTRLLVL.

The rearrangement joins TRBV28 to TRBJ1-2, with D possibly TRBD1 on 6 matching bases. Per the germline V gene, CDR1 is MDHEN and CDR2 is SYDVKM. This CDR3 is 10 amino acids long. The CDR3 DNA follows: TGTGCAACAGGGCCGAGTGGCTACACCTTC. Translation gives CATGPSGYTF.

This rearrangement joins TRBV28 to TRBJ2-3; D is undetermined. CDR3 length equals 15 residues. Germline V gene lookup returns CDR1 MDHEN and CDR2 SYDVKM. V was cut by 7 bases and J by 2 bases, with 16 bases left in between. In DNA form, the CDR3 reads TGTGCCAGCACCCTTAGAGTGGCAGTCACAGATACGCAGTATTTT. Translated: CASTLRVAVTDTQYF.

V usage is TRBV5-1 and J usage is TRBJ2-7, with 7 bases lining up with TRBD1. The trim removed 3 bases at V and 2 bases at J, leaving 11 bases unmatched. Germline V gives CDR1 SGHRS, CDR2 YFSETQ. The CDR3 loop spans 16 amino acids. This chain's CDR3 is CASSSPVGTATYEQYF. The CDR3 DNA sequence: TGCGCCAGCAGCTCCCCAGTGGGGACAGCTACCTACGAGCAGTACTTC. The full variable domain, its missing parts supplied by reference TRBV5-1 and TRBJ2-7, is KAGVTQTPRYLIKTRGQQVTLSCSPISGHRSVSWYQQTPGQGLQFLFEYFSETQRNKGNFPGRFSGRQFSNSRSEMNVSTLELGDSALYLCASSSPVGTATYEQYFGPGTRLTVT.

About this clone itself: The same CDR3 arises from other DNA sequences in this sample as well. V and J are TRBV28 and TRBJ2-1; D unresolved. V lost 3 bases and J lost 8, with 5 bases in between. This CDR3 is 11 amino acids long. Germline CDR1 MDHEN, CDR2 SYDVKM. The CDR3 reads CASSLSHEQFF. Written as DNA, the CDR3 is TGTGCCAGCAGTTTGTCGCATGAGCAGTTCTTC.

The chain has TRBV2 and TRBJ2-7; 7 bases are a match to TRBD1. The germline V gene has CDR1 SNHLY and CDR2 FYNNEI. CDR3 length: 14 residues. V was clipped by 5 bases and J by 5 bases; unmatched bases: 9. CDR3 sequence reads: CASSFDRASHEQYF. In DNA, the CDR3 is TGTGCCAGCAGTTTTGACAGGGCCTCACACGAGCAGTACTTC.

The chain employs TRBV27 and TRBJ2-3, with 7 bases fitting TRBD2. With 2 bases clipped from V and 15 bases from J, the junction kept 11 bases outside the gene matches. Germline assignment: CDR1 MNHEY and CDR2 SMNVEV (reference sequence). This CDR3 is 13 amino acids long. CDR3 sequence: CASSLRREPRKYF. The CDR3 DNA reads as TGTGCCAGCAGTTTAAGGCGGGAGCCCCGGAAATATTTT.

The chain couples TRBV6-1 to TRBJ2-5; the D gene is possibly TRBD1 (5 bases). This CDR3 region has 13 residues. Trimming pared 2 bases from V and 3 bases from J, leaving 7 bases between. Per germline, CDR1 MNHNS and CDR2 SASEGT. The CDR3 DNA sequence: TGTGCCAGCAGTGAATCAGGGAAAGAGACCCAGTACTTC. This codes for CASSESGKETQYF.

V is TRBV7-9 and J is TRBJ2-7, with 8 bases aligning to TRBD2. CDR1 and CDR2 from the germline V gene are SEHNR and FQNEAQ (reference sequence). Germline trimming cut 1 base from V and 3 bases from J; bases unmatched to any gene: 2. The CDR3 extends over 14 amino acids. The DNA for the CDR3 is TGTGCCAGCAGCTTAGAAGGGACTAGCTACGAGCAGTACTTC. Translation: CASSLEGTSYEQYF. Drawing the rest from reference TRBV7-9 and TRBJ2-7, the complete variable domain is DTGVSQNPRHKITKRGQNVTFRCDPISEHNRLYWYRQTLGQGPEFLTYFQNEAQLEKSRLLSDRFSAERPKGSFSTLEIQRTEQGDSAMYLCASSLEGTSYEQYFGPGTRLTVT.

V usage is TRBV7-2 and J usage is TRBJ2-5, with a weak D call TRBD1 (5 bases). V was pared by 1 base and J by 4 bases, with 13 bases between. The CDR3 has 15 residues. Germline CDR1 is SGHTA and CDR2 is FQGNSA. The chain's CDR3 is CASSLVADQGETQYF. Written as DNA, the CDR3 is TGTGCCAGCAGCTTAGTGGCGGACCAGGGAGAGACCCAGTACTTC.

Written as DNA, the CDR3 is TGCGCCAGCAGCTTACCCCGGGACCGGTGGGCGGGAGGGTCCTACAATGAGCAGTTCTTC. Translation gives CASSLPRDRWAGGSYNEQFF. The chain carries TRBV5-1 and TRBJ2-1; 9 nucleotides match TRBD2. After removal of 2 bases from V and 1 base from J, the junction contained 16 bases not matched to a gene. The CDR3 consists of 20 residues. Per the germline V gene, CDR1 is SGHRS and CDR2 is YFSETQ.

The CDR3 sequence is CASSLSTREQGPANYGYTF. The CDR3, as DNA: TGTGCCAGCAGCTTATCCACTAGGGAGCAGGGCCCAGCTAACTATGGCTACACCTTC. The chain links TRBV11-2 to TRBJ1-2, with D tentatively TRBD1 (5 bases). This CDR3 region has 19 residues. The germline gives CDR1 SGHAT, CDR2 FQNNGV. Trimming removed 2 bases from V and 0 bases from J, with 22 bases in between.

The chain carries TRBV7-9 and TRBJ2-2, with D possibly TRBD1 on 6 matching bases. Germline assignment: CDR1 SEHNR and CDR2 FQNEAQ (reference sequence). Trimming removed 1 base at V and 3 bases at J, with 15 bases between. This CDR3 region has 17 residues. CDR3 amino acids: CASSLGWGRQDTGELFF. CDR3 nucleotides: TGTGCCAGCAGCTTAGGATGGGGCCGACAGGACACCGGGGAGCTGTTTTTT.

In regard to this clone: This same CDR3 is encoded by further DNA sequences in the sample. The chain links TRBV5-1 to TRBJ2-5; the match to TRBD2 covers 8 bases. After removal of 0 bases from V and 2 bases from J, the junction contained 3 bases not matched to a gene. The CDR3 extends over 15 amino acids. Looked up from germline, CDR1 is SGHRS and CDR2 is YFSETQ. CDR3 protein: CASSLGAGAQETQYF. The CDR3 region has the DNA TGCGCCAGCAGCTTGGGAGCGGGAGCTCAAGAGACCCAGTACTTC.

This clone was detected only once. V is TRBV2 and J is TRBJ2-7; D might be TRBD1 (6 bases). CDR3 length: 14 residues. The V gene's germline CDR1 is SNHLY and CDR2 FYNNEI. Trimming removed 4 bases at V and 6 bases at J, with 16 bases between. CDR3 coding DNA: TGTGCCAGCAGTGCCTCGGGACACCTTTTCGAGCAGTACTTC. Translation gives CASSASGHLFEQYF.

This sequence joins TRBV5-1 and TRBJ1-2; D gene uncertain. Trimming removed 0 bases at V and 3 bases at J, with 12 bases between. CDR3 length: 15 amino acids. CDR1 and CDR2 from the germline V gene are SGHRS and YFSETQ. CDR3 DNA: TGCGCCAGCAGCTTGGCGTCCGGGTTAGACTATGGCTACACCTTC. Translated: CASSLASGLDYGYTF.

The chain joins TRBV7-2 to TRBJ1-5; D gene unclear. V was trimmed by 3 bases and J by 3 bases, leaving 12 bases between them. The CDR3 runs to 15 residues. In germline, CDR1 is SGHTA, CDR2 FQGNSA. CDR3 sequence: CASSLANPLNQPQHF. CDR3 sequence (DNA): TGTGCCAGCAGCTTGGCAAACCCACTCAATCAGCCCCAGCATTTT.

V is TRBV6-5 and J is TRBJ1-1, with a weak D call TRBD1 (5 bases). Between the trimmed V and J ends, which lost 0 bases and 4 bases, there was a span of 12 bases. This CDR3 is built from 15 residues. Germline V CDR1 and CDR2: MNHEY, SVGAGI. The CDR3 DNA follows: TGTGCCAGCAGTTACTCTCGGGGCAAAGCCACTGAAGCTTTCTTT. This gives the protein CASSYSRGKATEAFF.

The chain couples TRBV4-1 to TRBJ1-5; 8 bases fit TRBD1. V was pared by 3 bases and J by 2 bases, with 3 bases of the junction left unmatched. The CDR3 is made up of 15 amino acids. Per germline, CDR1 MGHRA and CDR2 YSYEKL. For the CDR3, the DNA is TGCGCCAGCAGCCAGGCGGACAGGGGCAATCAGCCCCAGCATTTT. Protein: CASSQADRGNQPQHF.

V and J are TRBV30 and TRBJ1-5; D gene uncertain. The germline CDR1 and CDR2 sequences are GTSNPN and SVGIG (reference sequence). The CDR3 totals 13 residues. Between the trimmed V and J ends, which lost 3 bases and 3 bases, there was a span of 9 bases. The CDR3 bases are TGTGCCTGGAGCTACAGCAACAATCAGCCCCAGCATTTT. Translated: CAWSYSNNQPQHF. The full variable domain, its missing parts supplied by reference TRBV30 and TRBJ1-5, is SQTIHQWPATLVQPVGSPLSLECTVEGTSNPNLYWYRQAAGRGLQLLFYSVGIGQISSEVPQNLSASRPQDRQFILSSKKLLLSDSGFYLCAWSYSNNQPQHFGDGTRLSIL.

The chain carries TRBV5-4 and TRBJ1-3; D might be TRBD1 (5 bases). Germline V lookup: CDR1 SGHNT, CDR2 YYREEE (reference sequence). V was shortened by 3 bases and J by 5 bases, with 18 bases between the two germline ends. This CDR3 is built from 16 residues. The CDR3 nucleotides are TGTGCCAGCAGCTACCATGGGGGTAGTGGAAGAAACACCATATATTTT. Amino acid sequence: CASSYHGGSGRNTIYF.

V and J are TRBV5-1 and TRBJ2-3; D ambiguous. CDR1 and CDR2 (germline): SGHRS, YFSETQ. CDR3 length: 14 amino acids. The germline V and J ends were trimmed by 1 base and 3 bases, with 9 bases remaining between them. This chain's CDR3 is CASSLNRATDTQYF. The CDR3 DNA reads as TGCGCCAGCAGCTTGAATCGAGCGACAGATACGCAGTATTTT.

The genes are TRBV5-1 and TRBJ1-1; D gene uncertain. Germline loops: CDR1 SGHRS, CDR2 YFSETQ. V lost 1 base to trimming and J lost 0 bases, with 10 bases between them. CDR3 length: 15 residues. CDR3 nucleotides: TGCGCCAGCAGCTTGTCTTCTGAGATGAACACTGAAGCTTTCTTT. It encodes CASSLSSEMNTEAFF.